Shown below are 21 T cell receptor beta chains from a single sample sequenced in a study of blood T cell repertoires in COVID-19. The data were produced by immunoSEQ multiplex PCR, yet TCRdb's version contains in-frame clones alone and is incomplete. The table includes about 90,000 clones, around 92% detected once. The sequenced sample consisted of peripheral blood. These TCRs come from a woman in her fifties or sixties with active COVID-19.

This CDR3 is CASSQGAGPYNEQFF. The CDR3 bases are TGCGCCAGCAGCCAGGGGGCAGGACCCTACAATGAGCAGTTCTTC. This chain links TRBV5-1 with TRBJ2-1; 8 positions match TRBD1. J gave up 2 bases and V 4 bases, and 5 bases lay outside the gene matches. This CDR3 is built from 15 residues. The V gene's germline CDR1 is SGHRS and CDR2 YFSETQ.

V usage is TRBV6-2 or TRBV6-3 and J usage is TRBJ2-1; 11 bases match TRBD2. CDR1 is MNHEY and CDR2 is SVGEGT in the germline V gene. This CDR3 has 16 amino acids. The trim removed 0 bases at V and 6 bases at J, leaving 4 bases unmatched. The CDR3 region is CASSYSVTSGANEQFF. The DNA of the CDR3 is TGTGCCAGCAGTTACTCCGTGACTAGCGGGGCCAATGAGCAGTTCTTC.

The V and J genes are TRBV27 and TRBJ2-1; 10 bases line up with TRBD2. Germline V gene lookup returns CDR1 MNHEY and CDR2 SMNVEV (reference sequence). This CDR3 comprises 15 residues. After removal of 5 bases from V and 4 bases from J, the junction contained 5 bases not matched to a gene. The CDR3 here is CASSPERGGYNEQFF. In nucleotides, the CDR3 is TGTGCCAGCAGTCCCGAGCGGGGGGGGTACAATGAGCAGTTCTTC.

This clone came up a few times. Other DNA sequences in the same sample also yield this CDR3. The rearrangement uses TRBV7-2 and TRBJ1-1; tentative D call: TRBD1 (6 bases). V was clipped by 3 bases and J by 1 base, with 6 bases between them. Germline assignment: CDR1 SGHTA and CDR2 FQGNSA. The CDR3 loop spans 13 amino acids. The CDR3 sequence is CASSLGQNTEAFF. The CDR3 DNA reads as TGTGCCAGCAGCTTGGGACAGAACACTGAAGCTTTCTTT.

The J gene is TRBJ1-5, the V gene TRBV4-3; D may be TRBD1 (6 bases). V shed 1 base and J shed 2 bases, with 6 bases lying between them. The CDR3 runs to 14 residues. Germline CDR1 LGHNA, CDR2 YSLEER. The CDR3 protein is CASSQGQGNQPQHF. Written as DNA, the CDR3 is TGCGCCAGCAGCCAAGGACAGGGCAATCAGCCCCAGCATTTT.

There are a few counts of this clone. The chain has TRBV6-7 and TRBJ2-1, with 11 bases matching TRBD2. TRBV6-7 is treated as an ORF (open reading frame) with a function not yet certain. The CDR3 runs to 16 residues. Trimming removed 0 bases from V and 3 bases from J; junction bases left unmatched: 1. The CDR3 DNA sequence: TGTGCCAGCAGTTACTCTAGCGGGGGGGTCTACAATGAGCAGTTCTTC. Translation: CASSYSSGGVYNEQFF.

The chain employs TRBV7-9 and TRBJ1-6, with D unresolved. The CDR3 runs 14 residues. Germline V gene lookup returns CDR1 SEHNR and CDR2 FQNEAQ (reference sequence). The ends were cut back, 2 bases at V and 7 bases at J, with 9 bases in the middle. The CDR3 loop is CASSLSEWNSPLHF. The CDR3 DNA follows: TGTGCCAGCAGCTTAAGCGAGTGGAATTCACCCCTCCACTTT.

This rearrangement joins TRBV7-6 to TRBJ1-1, with D perhaps TRBD1 (5 bases). CDR3 length: 12 residues. Deletions cut 5 bases from V and 3 bases from J, with 7 bases between. The V gene's germline CDR1 is SGHVS and CDR2 FNYEAQ. The CDR3 bases are TGTGCCAGCAGCCAAGGGGACACTGAAGCTTTCTTT. Translation: CASSQGDTEAFF. Combining the CDR3 with reference TRBV7-6 and TRBJ1-1 gives the whole variable domain GAGVSQSPRYKVTKRGQDVALRCDPISGHVSLYWYRQALGQGPEFLTYFNYEAQQDKSGLPNDRFSAERPEGSISTLTIQRTEQRDSAMYRCASSQGDTEAFFGQGTRLTVV.

The chain links TRBV2 to TRBJ1-2; D is uncertain. CDR3 length equals 11 residues. Deletions cut 3 bases from V and 9 bases from J, with 8 bases between. The germline gives CDR1 SNHLY, CDR2 FYNNEI. CDR3 DNA: TGTGCCAGCAGTGACGGGGTGAGCTACACCTTC. Its protein is CASSDGVSYTF.

V usage is TRBV5-1 and J usage is TRBJ2-3, with 8 bases lining up with TRBD2. J lost 2 bases, V lost 2 bases, and 7 bases had no gene match. Germline V gives CDR1 SGHRS, CDR2 YFSETQ. This CDR3 comprises 16 residues. Here the CDR3 DNA reads TGCGCCAGCAGCTTCTCCGGGACTAGAGACACAGATACGCAGTATTTT. Protein product: CASSFSGTRDTDTQYF.

The chain combines TRBV28 with TRBJ2-6, with TRBD2 identical over 8 bases. The germline V gene encodes CDR1 MDHEN and CDR2 SYDVKM. The CDR3 is 19 residues long. The V gene end was trimmed by 6 bases and the J gene end by 5 bases; junction bases not matched to a gene: 18. In DNA form, the CDR3 reads TGTGCCAGCAGCCCCGGGGGGGGGCAATCCTCGGGTCGGGCCAACGTCCTGACTTTC. It translates to CASSPGGGQSSGRANVLTF.

The chain links TRBV28 to TRBJ1-1, with 10 bases fitting TRBD1. Germline CDR1 and CDR2: MDHEN and SYDVKM. This CDR3 spans 15 amino acids. V shed 5 bases and J 6 bases; nucleotides not matched to a gene: 9. For the CDR3, the DNA is TGTGCCAGCAGTCAAGGAGGACAGGGGGGACCTGAAGCTTTCTTT. It encodes CASSQGGQGGPEAFF.

V and J are TRBV10-3 and TRBJ2-7; D is uncertain. Germline values: CDR1 ENHRY, CDR2 SYGVKD. V was cut by 0 bases and J by 2 bases, with 11 bases left in between. The CDR3 is 15 amino acids. The CDR3, as DNA: TGTGCCATCAGTGAGTCGGCAGGTGAGACCTACGAGCAGTACTTC. It specifies CAISESAGETYEQYF.

This clone has just one count. J is TRBJ1-3 and V is TRBV19, with D possibly TRBD1 on 5 matching bases. This CDR3 contains 15 residues. V was pared by 5 bases and J by 3 bases, with 14 bases between. Per the germline V gene, CDR1 is LNHDA and CDR2 is SQIVND (reference sequence). CDR3 residues: CASSPRTGIGNTIYF. The CDR3 nucleotides read TGTGCCAGTAGTCCACGCACAGGAATTGGAAACACCATATATTTT.

V gene TRBV24-1 combines with J gene TRBJ2-3; 8 nucleotides agree with TRBD1. Germline V gene data show CDR1 as KGHDR and CDR2 as SFDVKD. CDR3 length: 17 amino acids. Trimming removed 7 bases from V and 4 bases from J; junction bases left unmatched: 15. The DNA of the CDR3 is TGTGCCACCAGCCTGGCCCCAGGACAGGGAGGATCAGATACGCAGTATTTT. The encoded protein is CATSLAPGQGGSDTQYF.

The rearrangement joins TRBV6-4 to TRBJ2-3; possibly TRBD1 for D (5 bases). The V end lost 3 bases, the J end lost 5 bases, and 12 bases lay between the germline ends. This CDR3 is 14 amino acids long. CDR1 and CDR2 from the germline V gene are MRHNA and SNTAGT. CDR3 loop: CASSEAGSGDTQYF. DNA of the CDR3: TGTGCCAGCAGTGAAGCAGGGTCGGGAGATACGCAGTATTTT.

The CDR3 is CASSEAGRGRIGGTGELFF. The DNA for the CDR3 is TGTGCCAGCAGTGAAGCAGGTCGGGGTCGCATTGGTGGCACCGGGGAGCTGTTTTTT. The V gene is TRBV6-1, the J gene TRBJ2-2; possible D gene TRBD2, 5 bases. Germline assignment: CDR1 MNHNS and CDR2 SASEGT. V was shortened by 0 bases and J by 4 bases, with 21 bases between the two germline ends. The CDR3 has 19 amino acids.

V usage is TRBV11-2 and J usage is TRBJ2-5, with D perhaps matching TRBD2 (7 bases). Germline V gives CDR1 SGHAT, CDR2 FQNNGV. V lost 5 bases to trimming and J lost 5 bases, with 18 bases between them. The CDR3 is made up of 15 amino acids. DNA of the CDR3: TGTGCCAGCAGCAGGGGGGGCAGGGAGGTTGAGACCCAGTACTTC. Protein sequence: CASSRGGREVETQYF.

The chain uses TRBV28 and TRBJ1-5; the D gene is possibly TRBD1 (6 bases). This CDR3 is built from 17 residues. CDR1 MDHEN and CDR2 SYDVKM come from the germline V gene. V was pared by 6 bases and J by 4 bases, with 22 bases between. The CDR3 DNA follows: TGTGCCAGCAGGTCGATCGAGGGGGAAGGATGGAATCAGCCCCAGCATTTT. Amino acid sequence: CASRSIEGEGWNQPQHF.

The chain couples TRBV7-9 to TRBJ2-5; 7 nucleotides agree with TRBD1. This CDR3 is built from 14 residues. V gave up 5 bases and J gave up 4 bases; unmatched junction bases: 7. CDR1 and CDR2 from the germline V gene are SEHNR and FQNEAQ (reference sequence). The chain's CDR3 is CASSLTGVTETQYF. The CDR3 nucleotides are TGTGCCAGCAGCCTAACAGGGGTAACAGAGACCCAGTACTTC.

The rearrangement links TRBV28 to TRBJ2-6; no clear D gene. The V gene lost 2 bases and the J gene lost 2 bases, with 4 bases spanning the gap. The CDR3 extends over 14 amino acids. Germline values: CDR1 MDHEN, CDR2 SYDVKM. This chain's CDR3 is CASSLSAGANVLTF. DNA of the CDR3: TGTGCCAGCAGTTTAAGCGCTGGGGCCAACGTCCTGACTTTC.